One and the same sample provided the 13 T cell receptor beta chains below, sequenced in a study of CDR3 diversity in severe acne. TCRdb independently ran MiXCR on the PCR reads; one entry per CDR3 protein. The data show more than 70,000 distinct CDR3 sequences, approximately 49% seen once. The sample comprised blood. All receptors derive from a male donor with severe acne vulgaris.

This clonotype was observed a single time. The rearrangement links TRBV24-1 to TRBJ2-3; D unclear. The V end lost 3 bases, the J end lost 4 bases, and 7 bases lay between the germline ends. The CDR3 consists of 13 residues. Germline lookup yields CDR1 KGHDR and CDR2 SFDVKD. Here the CDR3 reads CATSDKGADTQYF. As DNA, the CDR3 is TGTGCCACCAGTGATAAGGGTGCAGATACGCAGTATTTT.

The chain has TRBV7-9 and TRBJ2-7; D may be TRBD1 or TRBD2 (5 bases each). The length of the CDR3 is 16 residues. Trimming pared 6 bases from V and 2 bases from J, leaving 20 bases between. Germline V lookup: CDR1 SEHNR, CDR2 FQNEAQ (reference sequence). The CDR3 sequence: CASSFPGRDGTYEQYF. CDR3 nucleotides: TGTGCCAGCAGTTTCCCCGGAAGGGACGGAACCTACGAGCAGTACTTC.

This clonotype has a count of ten or more. The J gene is TRBJ2-1, the V gene TRBV7-8, with a possible D match to TRBD2 (5 bases). Between the trimmed V and J ends, which lost 3 bases and 1 base, there was a span of 10 bases. This CDR3 is 15 amino acids long. Per the germline V gene, CDR1 is SGHVS and CDR2 is FQNEAQ. CDR3 loop: CASSFSDPSYNEQFF. In nucleotides, the CDR3 is TGTGCCAGCAGCTTTAGCGACCCTTCCTACAATGAGCAGTTCTTC.

This clonotype has just a few counts. The rearrangement joins TRBV7-9 to TRBJ1-1; 7 bases are a match to TRBD1. This CDR3 spans 16 amino acids. CDR1 is SEHNR and CDR2 is FQNEAQ in the germline V gene (reference sequence). V shed 5 bases and J 5 bases; nucleotides not matched to a gene: 14. The CDR3 loop reads CASSPEGARGRTEAFF. CDR3 nucleotide sequence: TGTGCCAGCAGCCCAGAGGGGGCGCGGGGTCGGACTGAAGCTTTCTTT.

As for this clonotype: A much more abundant neighbour one base away suggests this may be a read error. The J gene is TRBJ2-7, the V gene TRBV20-1; D call uncertain. The V end lost 5 bases, the J end lost 7 bases, and 21 bases lay between the germline ends. Germline V gives CDR1 DFQATT, CDR2 SNEGSKA (reference sequence). This CDR3 is built from 14 residues. CDR3 coding DNA: TGCAGTGCTTATACTCCAGGTGGCCACAATGAGCAGTACTTC. The encoded protein is CSAYTPGGHNEQYF.

This chain connects TRBV5-1 to TRBJ2-7; the D gene is possibly TRBD2 (6 bases). The CDR3 extends over 15 amino acids. The germline V gene has CDR1 SGHRS and CDR2 YFSETQ. Between the trimmed V and J ends, which lost 6 bases and 2 bases, there was a span of 18 bases. The CDR3, as DNA: TGCGCCAGCACCAAAGTTGCGGGATGGGCCTACGAGCAGTACTTC. This codes for CASTKVAGWAYEQYF.

This clonotype ranks as medium-sized. V usage is TRBV12-3 or TRBV12-4 and J usage is TRBJ1-6, with D possibly matching TRBD1 (5 bases). The CDR3 runs to 15 residues. Trimming took 7 bases from V and 0 from J, leaving 10 bases between them. The CDR3 sequence: CASTRQISYNSPLHF. CDR3 bases: TGTGCCAGCACAAGACAGATCTCCTATAATTCACCCCTCCACTTT.

The genes are TRBV6-4 and TRBJ2-3, with D unclear. The CDR3 totals 14 residues. Germline V gene sequence: CDR1 MRHNA, CDR2 SNTAGT. Trimming took off 6 bases at V and 3 bases at J, with 13 bases between the two ends. CDR3 DNA: TGTGCCAGCAGCTTATTCTCCGGGACAGATACGCAGTATTTT. This gives the protein CASSLFSGTDTQYF.

This clonotype has ten or more counts. The chain carries TRBV20-1 and TRBJ2-7; TRBD1 agrees at 7 bases. V gave up 5 bases and J gave up 3 bases; unmatched junction bases: 4. The CDR3 has 12 residues. Germline V CDR1 and CDR2: DFQATT, SNEGSKA (reference sequence). The CDR3 reads CSASDRDYEQYF. In DNA, the CDR3 is TGCAGTGCTTCAGACAGGGACTACGAGCAGTACTTC.

The rearrangement joins TRBV18 to TRBJ2-1; D ambiguous. Germline values: CDR1 KGHSH, CDR2 LQKENI. The CDR3 contains 12 residues. Trimming removed 3 bases at V and 7 bases at J, with 7 bases between. The CDR3 loop is CASSPERNEQFF. In DNA, the CDR3 is TGTGCCAGCTCACCGGAGCGTAATGAGCAGTTCTTC. Together with reference TRBV18 and TRBJ2-1, the CDR3 gives the full variable domain: NAGVMQNPRHLVRRRGQEARLRCSPMKGHSHVYWYRQLPEEGLKFMVYLQKENIIDESGMPKERFSAEFPKEGPSILRIQQVVRGDSAAYFCASSPERNEQFFGPGTRLTVL.

This clonotype was seen a few times. The chain joins TRBV28 to TRBJ1-6, with 8 bases aligning to TRBD1. CDR1 is MDHEN, CDR2 SYDVKM, per germline. CDR3 length: 15 amino acids. J was trimmed by 3 bases and V by 7 bases; bases with no gene match: 5. Written as DNA, the CDR3 is TGTGCCAGCAACCCGACAGGGGTCTATAATTCACCCCTCCACTTT. Amino acids: CASNPTGVYNSPLHF.

The chain joins TRBV12-5 to TRBJ2-2; 9 bases align to TRBD2. The CDR3 covers 18 residues. In germline, CDR1 is LGHNT, CDR2 FRNRAP. CDR3 residues: CASSLAGVFYGYTGELFF. CDR3 DNA: TGTGCCAGCAGTTTAGCGGGGGTGTTCTATGGCTACACCGGGGAGCTGTTTTTT.

Ten or more counts support this clonotype. This chain links TRBV5-1 with TRBJ2-1; D remains unclear. CDR1 and CDR2 from the germline V gene are SGHRS and YFSETQ. This CDR3 is built from 13 residues. The germline V and J ends were trimmed by 5 bases and 5 bases, with 11 bases remaining between them. The CDR3 here is CASSLDQNNEQFF. CDR3 nucleotide sequence: TGCGCCAGCAGTCTGGACCAGAACAATGAGCAGTTCTTC.